These T cell receptor beta chains were read from a single sample in a study of CD4 T cells in relation to SARS-CoV-2 and coronaviruses. These receptors lack a known antigen. Sequencing was performed with immunoSEQ multiplex PCR; in TCRdb, only in-frame clones are kept and a portion is missing. The sample lists fewer than 25,000 clones, 77% seen once, with around 16% in the top ten. Sequencing used CD4+ T cells from PBMCs, cultured in vitro. The receptors come from a human donor in good health. CDR3s include the opening cysteine and the closing phenylalanine or tryptophan.

v_gene: TRBV28; CDR3aa: CASSLIGEVNTEAFF
v_gene: TRBV11-2; CDR3aa: CASSLDRATKNIQYF
v_gene: TRBV3-1/TRBV3-2; CDR3aa: CASSNRQSTDTQYF
v_gene: TRBV21-1; CDR3aa: CASPRDLSRGTPYEQYF
v_gene: TRBV19; CDR3aa: CASSLVGLETQYF
v_gene: TRBV6-5; CDR3aa: CASRKGTLNTGELFF
v_gene: TRBV19; CDR3aa: CASSMGQGNRGNQPQHF
v_gene: TRBV11-2; CDR3aa: CASRIMGEKLFF
v_gene: TRBV5-1; CDR3aa: CASSLGDRGYGYTF
v_gene: TRBV5-6; CDR3aa: CASSFRAGVYNEQFF
v_gene: TRBV9; CDR3aa: CASSADRNYGYTF
v_gene: TRBV10-3; CDR3aa: CAISESGRDGSLSQHF
v_gene: TRBV5-1; CDR3aa: CASSGGTSAGTDTQYF
v_gene: TRBV7-9; CDR3aa: CASSRDRVSYNEQFF
v_gene: TRBV10-3; CDR3aa: CATATAGAGVGEQFF
v_gene: TRBV5-8; CDR3aa: CASSLEQYNQPQHF
v_gene: TRBV9; CDR3aa: CASSVASIGEQYF
v_gene: TRBV9; CDR3aa: CASSVGYNEQFF
v_gene: TRBV10-1; CDR3aa: CASSEQIGGNEQYF
v_gene: TRBV18; CDR3aa: CASSRGVAGEDTQYF
v_gene: TRBV6-5; CDR3aa: CASREVTGLDEQYF
v_gene: TRBV18; CDR3aa: CASSPPAGTGGTDTQYF
v_gene: TRBV24-1; CDR3aa: CATSAPGQGGVQYF
v_gene: TRBV29-1; CDR3aa: CSVDQAPGTEAFF
v_gene: TRBV29-1; CDR3aa: CSVEDPGGSYEQYF
v_gene: TRBV15; CDR3aa: CATSTRTGIRAFF
v_gene: TRBV2; CDR3aa: CASSVGGAYEQYF
v_gene: TRBV11-2; CDR3aa: CASSPTTGPYNEQFF
v_gene: TRBV24-1; CDR3aa: CATSVSGRGYTF
v_gene: TRBV2; CDR3aa: CASSEDRSGETQYF
v_gene: TRBV7-9; CDR3aa: CASASPGQGRGEQYF
v_gene: TRBV19; CDR3aa: CASSRDRAGSYNSPLHF